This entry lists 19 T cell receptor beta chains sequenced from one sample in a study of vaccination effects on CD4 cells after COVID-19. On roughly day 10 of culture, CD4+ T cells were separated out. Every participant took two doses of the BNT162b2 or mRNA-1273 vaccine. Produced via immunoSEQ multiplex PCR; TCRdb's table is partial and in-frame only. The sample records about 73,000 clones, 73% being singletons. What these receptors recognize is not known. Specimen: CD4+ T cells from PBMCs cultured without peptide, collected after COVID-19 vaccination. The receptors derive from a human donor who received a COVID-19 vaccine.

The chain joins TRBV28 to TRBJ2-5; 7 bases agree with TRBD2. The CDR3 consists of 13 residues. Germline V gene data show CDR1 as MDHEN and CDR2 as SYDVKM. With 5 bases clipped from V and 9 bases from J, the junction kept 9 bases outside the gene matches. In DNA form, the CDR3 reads TGTGCCAGCAGTCTACCAACCGCGGGGGCCCAGTACTTC. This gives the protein CASSLPTAGAQYF.

The chain's CDR3 is CASSWAGNYGYTF. The CDR3 DNA reads as TGTGCCAGCAGTTGGGCAGGGAACTATGGCTACACCTTC. The rearrangement links TRBV28 to TRBJ1-2; TRBD1 might be the D (5 bases). CDR3 size: 13 residues. Germline V lookup: CDR1 MDHEN, CDR2 SYDVKM. V was trimmed by 4 bases and J by 2 bases, leaving 8 bases between them.

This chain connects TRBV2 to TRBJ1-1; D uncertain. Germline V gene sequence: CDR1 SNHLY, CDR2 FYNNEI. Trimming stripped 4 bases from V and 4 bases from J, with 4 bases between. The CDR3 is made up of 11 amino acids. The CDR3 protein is CASSAFTEAFF. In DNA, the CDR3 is TGTGCCAGCAGTGCCTTCACTGAAGCTTTCTTT.

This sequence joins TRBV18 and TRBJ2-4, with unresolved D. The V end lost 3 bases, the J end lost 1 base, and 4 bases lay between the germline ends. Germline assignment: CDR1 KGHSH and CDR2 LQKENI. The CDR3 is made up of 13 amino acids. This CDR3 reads CASSPGAKNIQYF. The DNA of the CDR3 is TGTGCCAGCTCACCCGGGGCCAAAAACATTCAGTACTTC.

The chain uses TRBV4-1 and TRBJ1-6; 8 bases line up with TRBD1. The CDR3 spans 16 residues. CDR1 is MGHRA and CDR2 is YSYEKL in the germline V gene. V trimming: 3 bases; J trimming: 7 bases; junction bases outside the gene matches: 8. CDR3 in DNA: TGCGCCAGCAGCCAGCCGACAGGGGTTTACAATTCACCCCTCCACTTT. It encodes CASSQPTGVYNSPLHF.

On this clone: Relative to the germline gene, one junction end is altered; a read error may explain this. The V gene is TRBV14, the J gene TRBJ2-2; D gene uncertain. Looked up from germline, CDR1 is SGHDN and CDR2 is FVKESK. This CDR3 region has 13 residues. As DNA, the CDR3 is TGTGCCAGCAGCAAAGATGTGACCGGGGAGCTGTTTTTT. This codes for CASSKDVTGELFF. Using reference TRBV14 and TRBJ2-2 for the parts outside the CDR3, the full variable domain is EAGVTQFPSHSVIEKGQTVTLRCDPISGHDNLYWYRRVMGKEIKFLLHFVKESKQDESGMPNNRFLAERTGGTYSTLKVQPAELEDSGVYFCASSKDVTGELFFGEGSRLTVL.

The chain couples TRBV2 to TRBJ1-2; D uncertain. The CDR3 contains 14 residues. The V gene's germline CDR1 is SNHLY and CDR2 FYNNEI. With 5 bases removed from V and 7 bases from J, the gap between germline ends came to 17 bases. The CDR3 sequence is CASSPREVGIGYTF. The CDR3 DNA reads TGTGCCAGCAGTCCTCGGGAGGTTGGTATTGGCTACACCTTC.

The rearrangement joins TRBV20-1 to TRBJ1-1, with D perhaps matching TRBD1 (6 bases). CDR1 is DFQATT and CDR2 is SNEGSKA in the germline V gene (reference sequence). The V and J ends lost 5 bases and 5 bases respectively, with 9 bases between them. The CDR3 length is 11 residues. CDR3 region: CSAQGTTEAFF. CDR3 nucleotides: TGCAGTGCTCAAGGGACAACTGAAGCTTTCTTT.

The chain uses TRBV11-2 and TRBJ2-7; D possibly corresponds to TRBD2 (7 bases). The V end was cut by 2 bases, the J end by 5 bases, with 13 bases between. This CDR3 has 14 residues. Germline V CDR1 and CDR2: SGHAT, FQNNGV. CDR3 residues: CASSLRGAGDEQYV. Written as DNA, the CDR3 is TGTGCCAGCAGCTTACGGGGGGCAGGGGACGAGCAGTACGTC.

CDR3 protein: CASSLGQGDSYEQYV. As DNA, the CDR3 is TGTGCCAGCAGCTTAGGACAGGGGGATTCCTACGAGCAGTACGTC. The chain is built from TRBV5-4 and TRBJ2-7; TRBD1 matches at 10 bases. Germline-derived CDR1 and CDR2 are SGHNT and YYREEE (reference sequence). This CDR3 is built from 15 residues. V lost 2 bases and J lost 1; bases outside the gene matches: 3.

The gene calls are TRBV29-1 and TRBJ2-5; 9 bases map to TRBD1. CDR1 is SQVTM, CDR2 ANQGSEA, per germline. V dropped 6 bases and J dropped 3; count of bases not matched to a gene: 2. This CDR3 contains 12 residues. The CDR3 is CSVRDREETQYF. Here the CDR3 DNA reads TGCAGCGTCAGGGACAGGGAAGAGACCCAGTACTTC.

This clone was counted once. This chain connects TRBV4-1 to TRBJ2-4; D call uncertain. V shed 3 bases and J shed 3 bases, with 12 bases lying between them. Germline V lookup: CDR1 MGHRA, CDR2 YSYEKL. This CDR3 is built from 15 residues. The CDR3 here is CASSQVTNLKNIQYF. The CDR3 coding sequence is TGCGCCAGCAGCCAGGTCACGAACCTCAAAAACATTCAGTACTTC.

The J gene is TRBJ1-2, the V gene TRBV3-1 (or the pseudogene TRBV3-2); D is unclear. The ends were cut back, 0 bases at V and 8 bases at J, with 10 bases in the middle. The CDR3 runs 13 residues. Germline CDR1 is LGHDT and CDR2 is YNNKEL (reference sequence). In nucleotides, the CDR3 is TGTGCCAGCAGCCAAGAAGGGAGAGGAGGCTACACCTTC. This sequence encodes CASSQEGRGGYTF.

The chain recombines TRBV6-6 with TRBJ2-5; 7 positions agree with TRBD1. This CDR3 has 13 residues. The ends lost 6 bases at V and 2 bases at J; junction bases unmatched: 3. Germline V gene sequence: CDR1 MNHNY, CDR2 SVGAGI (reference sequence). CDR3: CASRRGQQETQYF. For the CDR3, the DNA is TGTGCCAGCAGACGGGGACAGCAAGAGACCCAGTACTTC.

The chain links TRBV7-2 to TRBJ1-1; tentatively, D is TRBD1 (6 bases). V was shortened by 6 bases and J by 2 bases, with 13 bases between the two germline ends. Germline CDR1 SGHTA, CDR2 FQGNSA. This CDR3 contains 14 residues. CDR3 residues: CASSYGGSNTEAFF. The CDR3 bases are TGTGCCAGCAGTTACGGGGGCAGTAACACTGAAGCTTTCTTT.

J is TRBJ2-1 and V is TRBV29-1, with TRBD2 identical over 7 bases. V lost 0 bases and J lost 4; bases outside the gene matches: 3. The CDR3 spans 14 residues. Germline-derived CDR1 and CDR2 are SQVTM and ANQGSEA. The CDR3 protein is CSVEETSRYNEQFF. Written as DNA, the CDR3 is TGCAGCGTTGAAGAGACTAGCCGTTACAATGAGCAGTTCTTC.

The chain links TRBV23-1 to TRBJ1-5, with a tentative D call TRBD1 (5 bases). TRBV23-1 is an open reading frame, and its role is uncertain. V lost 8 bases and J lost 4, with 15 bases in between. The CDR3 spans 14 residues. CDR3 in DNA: TGCGCCAGCCCATTACGACAGACTAATCAGCCCCAGCATTTT. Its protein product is CASPLRQTNQPQHF.

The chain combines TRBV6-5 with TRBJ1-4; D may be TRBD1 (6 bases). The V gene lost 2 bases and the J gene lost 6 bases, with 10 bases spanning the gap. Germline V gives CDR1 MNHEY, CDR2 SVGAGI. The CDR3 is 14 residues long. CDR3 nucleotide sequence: TGTGCCAGCAGTTACAGGGGGTCTGATGAAAAACTGTTTTTT. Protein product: CASSYRGSDEKLFF.

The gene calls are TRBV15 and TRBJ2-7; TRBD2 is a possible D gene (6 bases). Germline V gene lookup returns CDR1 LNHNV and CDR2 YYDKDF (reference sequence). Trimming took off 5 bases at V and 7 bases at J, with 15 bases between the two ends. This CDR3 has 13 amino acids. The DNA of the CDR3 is TGTGCCACCAGCCGCGTTGGGGGGTGGGAGCAGTACGTC. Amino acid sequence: CATSRVGGWEQYV.